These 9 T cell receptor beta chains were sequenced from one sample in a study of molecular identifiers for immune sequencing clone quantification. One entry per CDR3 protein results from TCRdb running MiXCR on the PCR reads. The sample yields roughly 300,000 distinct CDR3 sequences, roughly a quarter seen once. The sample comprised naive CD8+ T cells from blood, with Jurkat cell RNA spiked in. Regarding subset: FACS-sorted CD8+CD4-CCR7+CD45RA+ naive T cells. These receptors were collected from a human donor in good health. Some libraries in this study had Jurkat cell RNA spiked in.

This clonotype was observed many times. The CDR3 sequence: CASSFGQGGGYGYTF. The DNA of the CDR3 is TGTGCCAGCAGTTTTGGACAGGGGGGTGGCTATGGCTACACCTTC. The chain links TRBV6-5 to TRBJ1-2; 10 bases line up with TRBD1. V lost 4 bases to trimming and J lost 4 bases; unmatched junction nucleotides: 6. The V gene's germline CDR1 is MNHEY and CDR2 SVGAGI. This CDR3 has 15 amino acids.

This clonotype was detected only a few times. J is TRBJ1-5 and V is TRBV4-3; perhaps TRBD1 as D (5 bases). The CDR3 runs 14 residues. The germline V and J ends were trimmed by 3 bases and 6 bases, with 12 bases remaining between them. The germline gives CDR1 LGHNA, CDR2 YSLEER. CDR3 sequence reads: CASSQVPGSQPQHF. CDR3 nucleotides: TGCGCCAGCAGCCAGGTTCCAGGGAGTCAGCCCCAGCATTTT.

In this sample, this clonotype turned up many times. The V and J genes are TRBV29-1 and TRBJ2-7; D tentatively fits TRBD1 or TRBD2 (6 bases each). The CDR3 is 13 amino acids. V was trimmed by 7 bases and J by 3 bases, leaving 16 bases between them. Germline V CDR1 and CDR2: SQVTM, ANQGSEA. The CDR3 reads CSAAEGESYEQYF. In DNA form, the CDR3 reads TGCAGCGCCGCGGAGGGGGAAAGCTACGAGCAGTACTTC.

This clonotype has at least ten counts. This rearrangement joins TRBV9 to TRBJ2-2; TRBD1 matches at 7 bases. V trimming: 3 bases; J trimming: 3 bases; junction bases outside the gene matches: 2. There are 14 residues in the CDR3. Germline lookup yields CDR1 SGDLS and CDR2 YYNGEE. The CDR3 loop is CASSEQGYTGELFF. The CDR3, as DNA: TGTGCCAGCAGCGAACAGGGGTACACCGGGGAGCTGTTTTTT.

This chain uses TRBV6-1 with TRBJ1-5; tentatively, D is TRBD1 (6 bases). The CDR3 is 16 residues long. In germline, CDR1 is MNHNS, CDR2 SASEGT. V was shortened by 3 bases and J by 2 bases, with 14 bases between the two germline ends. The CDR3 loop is CASSEGSGVGNQPQHF. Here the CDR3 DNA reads TGTGCCAGCAGTGAGGGTTCAGGGGTTGGCAATCAGCCCCAGCATTTT.

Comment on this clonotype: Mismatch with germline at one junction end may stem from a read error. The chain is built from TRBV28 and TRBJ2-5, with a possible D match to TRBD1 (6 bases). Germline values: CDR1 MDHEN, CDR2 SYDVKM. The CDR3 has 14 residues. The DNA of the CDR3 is TGTGCCAGCGCGCTGACAGGAACCCAAGGGACCCAGTACTTC. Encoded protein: CASALTGTQGTQYF.

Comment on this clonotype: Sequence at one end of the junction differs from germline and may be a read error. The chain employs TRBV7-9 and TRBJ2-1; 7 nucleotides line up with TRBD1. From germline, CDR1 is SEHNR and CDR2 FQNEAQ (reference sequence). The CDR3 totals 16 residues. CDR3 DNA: TGTGCCAGCAGCCCCCCGACAGGGCACTCCTACAGTGAGCAGTTCTTC. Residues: CASSPPTGHSYSEQFF.

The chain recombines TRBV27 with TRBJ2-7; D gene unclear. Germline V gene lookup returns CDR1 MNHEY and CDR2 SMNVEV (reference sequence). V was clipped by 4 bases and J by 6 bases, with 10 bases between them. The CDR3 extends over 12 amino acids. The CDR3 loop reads CASSSQTREQYF. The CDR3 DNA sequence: TGTGCCAGCAGTTCACAGACGCGCGAGCAGTACTTC.

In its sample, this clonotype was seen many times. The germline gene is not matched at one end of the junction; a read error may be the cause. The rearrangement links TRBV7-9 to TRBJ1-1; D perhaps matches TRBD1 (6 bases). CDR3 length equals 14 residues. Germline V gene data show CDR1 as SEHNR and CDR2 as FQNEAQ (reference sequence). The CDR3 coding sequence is TGCGCCAGCAGCCCGGACAGCCTCGGGACTGAAGCTTTCTTT. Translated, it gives CASSPDSLGTEAFF.